This TCR beta chain was captured in a study of T cells in Graves' hyperthyroidism and ophthalmopathy. Findings of the study overall: In blood, most of the thyroid clonotypes expanded above 0.001 were also present.

RNA transcripts gave rise to amplified TCR beta CDR3 regions. The HTBI primer set was used in a first-round RT-PCR of the TCR CDR3. TCRdb used MiXCR to reprocess the multiplex PCR reads, holding one entry per CDR3 protein. The sample has roughly 710,000 distinct CDR3 sequences, about 35% seen once. Concerning this clonotype: Its specificity is not known.

Patients were excluded for uncontrolled infection, other autoimmune disease, pregnancy or lactation. V was shortened by 2 bases and J by 1 base, with 11 bases between the two germline ends. There are 14 residues in the CDR3. From germline, CDR1 is DFQATT and CDR2 SNEGSKA (reference sequence). This receptor was obtained from a woman aged 35 to 49 with Graves' hyperthyroidism. Input material: blood. The chain joins TRBV20-1 to TRBJ1-2; the D gene is possibly TRBD1 (5 bases). The CDR3 is CSARPTALNYGYTF. DNA of the CDR3: TGCAGTGCTAGACCGACAGCCCTTAACTATGGCTACACCTTC.